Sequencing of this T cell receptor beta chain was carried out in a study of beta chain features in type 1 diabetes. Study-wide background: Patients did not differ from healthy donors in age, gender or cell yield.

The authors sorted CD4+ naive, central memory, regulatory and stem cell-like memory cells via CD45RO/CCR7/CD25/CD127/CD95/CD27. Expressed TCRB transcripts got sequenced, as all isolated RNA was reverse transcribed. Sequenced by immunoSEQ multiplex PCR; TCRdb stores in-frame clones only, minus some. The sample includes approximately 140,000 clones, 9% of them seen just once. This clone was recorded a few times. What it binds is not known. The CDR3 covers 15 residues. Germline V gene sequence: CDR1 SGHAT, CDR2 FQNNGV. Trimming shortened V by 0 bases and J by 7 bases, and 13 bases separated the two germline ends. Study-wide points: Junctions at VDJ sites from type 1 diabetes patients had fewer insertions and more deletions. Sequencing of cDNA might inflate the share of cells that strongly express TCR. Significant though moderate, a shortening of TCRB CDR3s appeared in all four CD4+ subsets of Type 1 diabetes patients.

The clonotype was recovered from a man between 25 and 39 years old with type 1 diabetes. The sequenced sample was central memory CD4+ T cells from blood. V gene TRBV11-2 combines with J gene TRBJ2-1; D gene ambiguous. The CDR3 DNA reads TGTGCCAGCAGCTTAGACCCCTGGTTTGCGAATGAGCAGTTCTTC. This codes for CASSLDPWFANEQFF. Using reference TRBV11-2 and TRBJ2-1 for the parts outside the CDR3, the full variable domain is EAGVAQSPRYKIIEKRQSVAFWCNPISGHATLYWYQQILGQGPKLLIQFQNNGVVDDSQLPKDRFSAERLKGVDSTLKIQPAKLEDSAVYLCASSLDPWFANEQFFGPGTRLTVL.